One and the same sample provided the 17 T cell receptor beta chains below, sequenced in a study of Ad26.COV2.S vaccination and SARS-CoV-2 variants. This table comes from immunoSEQ multiplex PCR, and its TCRdb copy is limited to in-frame clones, with some not included. The sample carries just over 350,000 clones, more than 75% recorded once. The treatment is: roughly 18 received Ad26.COV2.S at low or high dose, single or two shots; about five received placebo; per-sample allocation not given. The study sampled participants on day 63 after the first vaccine or placebo injection. Sequencing used peripheral blood, obtained in a trial of Ad26.COV2.S vaccine versus placebo. These receptors all come from a person aged 18 to 59 who received the Ad26.COV2.S COVID-19 vaccine or a placebo.

The CDR3 reads CSAGEGSYEQYF. The CDR3 DNA follows: TGCAGCGCGGGAGAGGGCTCCTACGAGCAGTACTTC. The chain employs TRBV29-1 and TRBJ2-7, with a weak D call TRBD2 (6 bases). The V end was cut by 7 bases, the J end by 0 bases, with 10 bases between. CDR3 length: 12 residues. Per germline, CDR1 SQVTM and CDR2 ANQGSEA.

V is TRBV6-2 or TRBV6-3 and J is TRBJ2-5, with TRBD2 matching over 8 bases. The junction had 16 bases not matched to a gene; V was cut back by 5 bases and J by 5 bases. Germline CDR1 reads MNHEY; CDR2 reads SVGEGT. There are 17 residues in the CDR3. The CDR3 DNA reads as TGTGCCAGCAGTCACTTCCCCGAGCGGGGGTCCCCGGAGACCCAGTACTTC. Translated: CASSHFPERGSPETQYF.

This clone occurred a few times. J is TRBJ1-1 and V is TRBV5-1; D remains ambiguous. This CDR3 has 12 residues. The germline gives CDR1 SGHRS, CDR2 YFSETQ. V was shortened by 1 base and J by 3 bases, with 4 bases between the two germline ends. In DNA form, the CDR3 reads TGCGCCAGCAGCTTGATCGACACTGAAGCTTTCTTT. Translation: CASSLIDTEAFF.

CDR3 DNA sequence: TGTGCCAGCAGCTTTTTTTCGGGGGGGCCCTACAATGAGCAGTTCTTC. Translation: CASSFFSGGPYNEQFF. The chain has TRBV5-8 and TRBJ2-1; 8 positions agree with TRBD2. This CDR3 comprises 16 residues. Per germline, CDR1 SGHTS and CDR2 YDEGEE. V gave up 2 bases and J gave up 2 bases; unmatched junction bases: 6.

This chain connects TRBV18 to TRBJ2-1; unclear D gene. CDR3 length: 15 residues. The V end was cut by 1 base, the J end by 6 bases, with 13 bases between. The germline V gene has CDR1 KGHSH and CDR2 LQKENI. CDR3 in DNA: TGTGCCAGCTCACCACGGTATTCTGGAATCAATGAGCAGTTCTTC. Protein sequence: CASSPRYSGINEQFF.

V is TRBV6-5 and J is TRBJ2-5; D uncertain. V lost 4 bases to trimming and J lost 6 bases, with 15 bases between them. Germline V lookup: CDR1 MNHEY, CDR2 SVGAGI. CDR3 length: 14 amino acids. The CDR3 here is CASSSDPPEQTQYF. The CDR3 bases are TGTGCCAGCAGTTCAGACCCCCCGGAACAGACCCAGTACTTC.

This chain links TRBV18 with TRBJ1-2; 7 bases map to TRBD1. Germline loops: CDR1 KGHSH, CDR2 LQKENI. V trimming: 0 bases; J trimming: 2 bases; junction bases outside the gene matches: 6. The CDR3 runs to 16 residues. CDR3 bases: TGTGCCAGCTCACCACCCTACGGACAGGAAAACTATGGCTACACCTTC. It codes for CASSPPYGQENYGYTF.

The table lists this clone with a count of one. This rearrangement joins TRBV7-9 to TRBJ2-1, with 8 bases identical to TRBD1. The CDR3 is 15 amino acids. The V segment lost 5 bases and the J segment 6 bases; nucleotides outside the gene matches: 9. Per germline, CDR1 SEHNR and CDR2 FQNEAQ (reference sequence). The CDR3 sequence is CASSIRDRILNEQFF. The CDR3, as DNA: TGTGCCAGCAGCATCCGGGACAGGATACTCAATGAGCAGTTCTTC. The entire variable domain, with the rest obtained from reference TRBV7-9 and TRBJ2-1, is as follows: DTGVSQNPRHKITKRGQNVTFRCDPISEHNRLYWYRQTLGQGPEFLTYFQNEAQLEKSRLLSDRFSAERPKGSFSTLEIQRTEQGDSAMYLCASSIRDRILNEQFFGPGTRLTVL.

This clone was counted once. CDR3: CASSYSRGREPYEQYF. CDR3 nucleotides: TGTGCCAGCAGTTACTCCCGGGGAAGGGAACCCTACGAGCAGTACTTC. The chain links TRBV6-2 or TRBV6-3 to TRBJ2-7; a weak D match, TRBD2 (5 bases). The germline V and J ends were trimmed by 0 bases and 2 bases, with 14 bases remaining between them. This CDR3 has 16 amino acids. Germline CDR1 reads MNHEY; CDR2 reads SVGEGT.

CDR3 residues: CASSSETGYNEQFF. The CDR3 bases are TGTGCCAGCAGTTCAGAGACAGGTTACAATGAGCAGTTCTTC. This chain uses TRBV27 with TRBJ2-1; perhaps TRBD1 as D (6 bases). Germline V gene lookup returns CDR1 MNHEY and CDR2 SMNVEV (reference sequence). Trimming took off 4 bases at V and 4 bases at J, with 11 bases between the two ends. This CDR3 is 14 amino acids long.

Details on this clone: The identical CDR3 is also encoded by other nucleotide sequences in the sample. The chain combines TRBV6-5 with TRBJ2-7; possible D gene TRBD1, 6 bases. With 0 bases removed from V and 0 bases from J, the gap between germline ends came to 9 bases. The CDR3 runs 15 residues. CDR1 is MNHEY, CDR2 SVGAGI, per germline. Written as DNA, the CDR3 is TGTGCCAGCAGTTACTCGAGAGGGGGCTCCTACGAGCAGTACTTC. As protein: CASSYSRGGSYEQYF.

Points on this clone: Sequence at one end of the junction differs from germline and may be a read error. The chain employs TRBV11-2 and TRBJ1-2, with D uncertain. This CDR3 is 13 amino acids long. From germline, CDR1 is SGHAT and CDR2 FQNNGV. CDR3 DNA: TGTGCCAGCAGCTTAGATGCGTACTATAGCTACACCTTC. Its protein is CASSLDAYYSYTF.

V is TRBV6-5 and J is TRBJ2-7, with unresolved D. The CDR3 length is 13 residues. The V gene's germline CDR1 is MNHEY and CDR2 SVGAGI. V lost 5 bases to trimming and J lost 4 bases, with 12 bases between them. CDR3 loop: CASSLIHGYEQYF. For the CDR3, the DNA is TGTGCCAGCAGTCTTATCCACGGTTACGAGCAGTACTTC.

The chain links TRBV30 to TRBJ1-2, with 7 bases aligning to TRBD1. Germline V gives CDR1 GTSNPN, CDR2 SVGIG (reference sequence). This CDR3 contains 13 residues. Trimming at V came to 4 bases and at J to 8 bases, leaving 10 bases not matched to a gene. The CDR3 DNA sequence: TGTGCCTGGACTTCCGGACAGGCTCGCGGCTACACCTTC. As protein: CAWTSGQARGYTF.

The V and J genes are TRBV7-9 and TRBJ2-7; TRBD1 is a possible D gene (6 bases). Germline CDR1 reads SEHNR; CDR2 reads FQNEAQ (reference sequence). The CDR3 is 14 amino acids. The ends were cut back, 5 bases at V and 2 bases at J, with 13 bases in the middle. CDR3: CASSPQGLAYEQYF. The CDR3 DNA sequence: TGTGCCAGCAGCCCACAGGGCTTGGCCTACGAGCAGTACTTC.

This clone was seen at least ten times. J is TRBJ2-7 and V is TRBV10-3, with 9 bases identical to TRBD1. Per the germline V gene, CDR1 is ENHRY and CDR2 is SYGVKD. The CDR3 spans 13 residues. V dropped 7 bases and J dropped 7; count of bases not matched to a gene: 8. CDR3 bases: TGTGCCATCAAAACCGGGACAGGGCGGGAGCAGTACTTC. Amino acid sequence: CAIKTGTGREQYF.

This sequence joins TRBV28 and TRBJ1-1; D possibly corresponds to TRBD1 (5 bases). Germline V gives CDR1 MDHEN, CDR2 SYDVKM. Trimming pared 2 bases from V and 3 bases from J, leaving 10 bases between. The CDR3 is 14 amino acids. CDR3 region: CASSLIGRDTEAFF. The DNA for the CDR3 is TGTGCCAGCAGTTTAATCGGCAGGGACACTGAAGCTTTCTTT.